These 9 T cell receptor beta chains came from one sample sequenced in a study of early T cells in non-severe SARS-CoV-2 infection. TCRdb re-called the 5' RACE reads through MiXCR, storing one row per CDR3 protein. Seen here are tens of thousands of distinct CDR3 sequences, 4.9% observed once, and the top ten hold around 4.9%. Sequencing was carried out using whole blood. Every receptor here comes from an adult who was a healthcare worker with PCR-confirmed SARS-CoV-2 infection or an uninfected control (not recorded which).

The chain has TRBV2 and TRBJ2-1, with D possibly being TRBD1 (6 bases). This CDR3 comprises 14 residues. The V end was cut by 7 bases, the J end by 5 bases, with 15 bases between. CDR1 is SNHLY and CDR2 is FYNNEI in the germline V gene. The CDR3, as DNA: TGTGCCAGCAAGGCAGGGGATAACCACAATGAGCAGTTCTTC. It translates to CASKAGDNHNEQFF. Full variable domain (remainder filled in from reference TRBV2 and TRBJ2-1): EPEVTQTPSHQVTQMGQEVILRCVPISNHLYFYWYRQILGQKVEFLVSFYNNEISEKSEIFDDQFSVERPDGSNFTLKIRSTKLEDSAMYFCASKAGDNHNEQFFGPGTRLTVL.

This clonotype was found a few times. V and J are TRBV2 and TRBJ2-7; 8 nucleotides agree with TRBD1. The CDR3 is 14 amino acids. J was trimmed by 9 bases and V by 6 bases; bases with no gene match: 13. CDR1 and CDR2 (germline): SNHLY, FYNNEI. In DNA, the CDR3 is TGTGCCAGCAGCAGGGGACAGGCTACCCTTGGGCAGTACTTC. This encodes CASSRGQATLGQYF. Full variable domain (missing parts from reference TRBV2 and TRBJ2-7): EPEVTQTPSHQVTQMGQEVILRCVPISNHLYFYWYRQILGQKVEFLVSFYNNEISEKSEIFDDQFSVERPDGSNFTLKIRSTKLEDSAMYFCASSRGQATLGQYFGPGTRLTVT.

The CDR3 DNA reads TGTGCCAGCTCACCCGGGACAGGGGAGACTGAAGCTTTCTTT. This sequence encodes CASSPGTGETEAFF. V and J are TRBV18 and TRBJ1-1, with TRBD1 matching 10 bases. This CDR3 region has 14 residues. The trim removed 3 bases at V and 5 bases at J, leaving 3 bases unmatched. In germline, CDR1 is KGHSH, CDR2 LQKENI.

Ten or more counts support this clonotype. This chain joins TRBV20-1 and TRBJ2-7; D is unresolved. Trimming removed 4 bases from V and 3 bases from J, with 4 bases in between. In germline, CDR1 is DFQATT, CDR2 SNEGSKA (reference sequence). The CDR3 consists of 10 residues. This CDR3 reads CSANGYEQYF. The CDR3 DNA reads TGCAGTGCTAACGGCTACGAGCAGTACTTC.

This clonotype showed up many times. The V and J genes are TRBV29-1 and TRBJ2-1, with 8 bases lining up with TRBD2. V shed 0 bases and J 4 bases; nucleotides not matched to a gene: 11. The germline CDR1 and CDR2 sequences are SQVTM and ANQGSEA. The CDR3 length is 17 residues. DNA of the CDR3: TGCAGCGTTGAAGACTCCGCGAGTAGCGGGAAGTACAATGAGCAGTTCTTC. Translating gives CSVEDSASSGKYNEQFF.

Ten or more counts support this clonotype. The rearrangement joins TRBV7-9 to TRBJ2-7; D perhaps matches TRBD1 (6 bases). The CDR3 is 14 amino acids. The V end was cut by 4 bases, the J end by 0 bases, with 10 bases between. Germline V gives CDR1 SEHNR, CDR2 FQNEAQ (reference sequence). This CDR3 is CASSSGQYSYEQYF. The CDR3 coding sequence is TGTGCCAGCAGCTCCGGACAGTACTCCTACGAGCAGTACTTC.

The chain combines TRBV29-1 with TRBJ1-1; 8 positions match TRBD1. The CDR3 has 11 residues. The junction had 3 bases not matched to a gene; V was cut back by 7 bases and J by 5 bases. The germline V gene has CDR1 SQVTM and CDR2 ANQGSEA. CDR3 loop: CSAQGATEAFF. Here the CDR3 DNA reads TGCAGCGCCCAGGGGGCGACTGAAGCTTTCTTT.

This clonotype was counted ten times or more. CDR3 residues: CAIRRDLEEAFF. DNA for the CDR3: TGTGCCATCAGGAGAGATCTCGAAGAAGCTTTCTTT. The V gene is TRBV10-3, the J gene TRBJ1-1; D unclear. With 6 bases removed from V and 8 bases from J, the gap between germline ends came to 13 bases. Per germline, CDR1 ENHRY and CDR2 SYGVKD. CDR3 size: 12 residues.

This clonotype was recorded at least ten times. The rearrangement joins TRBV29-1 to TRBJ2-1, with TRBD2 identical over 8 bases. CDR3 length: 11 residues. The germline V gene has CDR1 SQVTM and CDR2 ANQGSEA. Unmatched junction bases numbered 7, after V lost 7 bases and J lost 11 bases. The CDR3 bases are TGCAGCGGGGTAGCGGGAAGGAAGCAGTTCTTC. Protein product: CSGVAGRKQFF.